The clone carrying this T cell receptor beta chain was detected ten times or more. The antigen is undetermined. The data originate from a study of regulatory T cells in long-lasting Graves disease. Study findings and constraints: Under persistent disease, TRBV28, TRBJ1-2 and TRBJ2-5 were used preferentially.

iRepertoire HTBI primers and Arm-PCR of CDR3 regions built TCR beta libraries. TCRdb redid the calling of the multiplex PCR reads with MiXCR, one entry per CDR3 protein. The data hold 200,000 to 250,000 distinct CDR3 sequences, with about 18% observed a single time. CDR1 is KGHSH, CDR2 LQKENI, per germline. The CDR3 contains 13 residues. The germline V and J ends were trimmed by 8 bases and 6 bases, with 16 bases remaining between them. Time point denoted: newly diagnosed GD, antithyroid drugs for less than 3 months. RNA isolated from PBMCs was used to make the TCR library. The TCR comes from a female donor with Graves disease. Sequences were derived from peripheral blood mononuclear cells (PBMCs), sampled at new diagnosis, from a patient treated with antithyroid drugs. The V and J genes are TRBV18 and TRBJ1-2; the D is unclear. CDR3 DNA sequence: TGTGCCAGCAGCCAAGGACGGAGGGATGGCTACACCTTC. It encodes CASSQGRRDGYTF.